This TCR beta chain was identified in a study of blood T cell repertoires in COVID-19. Clones were sequenced by immunoSEQ multiplex PCR, and TCRdb holds only the in-frame ones, with some missing. The table shows approximately 300,000 clones, with nearly 90% occurring only once. The CDR3 spans 14 residues. Germline V gene data show CDR1 as SGHAT and CDR2 as FQNNGV. Between the trimmed V and J ends, which lost 4 bases and 8 bases, there was a span of 12 bases. The source material was peripheral blood. The clonotype was recovered from a woman under 40 with COVID-19, enrolled during active disease. This rearrangement joins TRBV11-2 to TRBJ1-6; D uncertain. CDR3 amino acids: CASSSLRGYSPLHF. CDR3 in DNA: TGTGCCAGCAGCTCCTTGCGAGGGTATTCACCCCTCCACTTT. The full variable domain, completed using reference TRBV11-2 and TRBJ1-6, is EAGVAQSPRYKIIEKRQSVAFWCNPISGHATLYWYQQILGQGPKLLIQFQNNGVVDDSQLPKDRFSAERLKGVDSTLKIQPAKLEDSAVYLCASSSLRGYSPLHFGNGTRLTVT.